The clone carrying this TCR beta chain came up a few times. TCRdb ran MiXCR on the RT-PCR reads and lists one entry per CDR3 protein. The sample lists hundreds of thousands of distinct CDR3 sequences; approximately 15% were seen once. Germline CDR1 and CDR2: SEHNR and FQNEAQ (reference sequence). The CDR3 length is 14 residues. Trimming removed 2 bases from V and 11 bases from J, with 18 bases in between. The origin of this receptor is a female donor in good health, serving as a healthy control. What was sequenced was memory CD4+ T cells from blood. This chain joins TRBV7-9 and TRBJ1-1, with D possibly matching TRBD1 (5 bases). The CDR3 DNA reads TGTGCCAGCAGCTTAAGTTCTTTGCAGGGCCTTGCTTTCTTT. It yields the protein CASSLSSLQGLAFF.